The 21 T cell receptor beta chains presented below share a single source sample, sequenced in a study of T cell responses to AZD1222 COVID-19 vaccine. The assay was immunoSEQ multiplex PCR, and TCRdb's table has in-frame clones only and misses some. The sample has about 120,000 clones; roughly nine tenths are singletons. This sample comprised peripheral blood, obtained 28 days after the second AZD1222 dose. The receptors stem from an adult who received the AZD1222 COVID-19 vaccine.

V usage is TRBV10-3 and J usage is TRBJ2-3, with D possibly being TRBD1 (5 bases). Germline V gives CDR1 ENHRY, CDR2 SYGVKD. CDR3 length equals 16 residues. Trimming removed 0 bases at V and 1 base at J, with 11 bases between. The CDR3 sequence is CAISESKGWGTDTQYF. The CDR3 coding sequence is TGTGCCATCAGTGAGTCGAAGGGGTGGGGCACAGATACGCAGTATTTT.

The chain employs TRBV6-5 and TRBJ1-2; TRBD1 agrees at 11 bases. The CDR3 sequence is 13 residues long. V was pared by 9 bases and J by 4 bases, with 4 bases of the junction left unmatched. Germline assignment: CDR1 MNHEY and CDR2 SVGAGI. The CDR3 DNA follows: TGTGCCAGTAGGACAGGGGGCCTCTATGGCTACACCTTC. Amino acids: CASRTGGLYGYTF.

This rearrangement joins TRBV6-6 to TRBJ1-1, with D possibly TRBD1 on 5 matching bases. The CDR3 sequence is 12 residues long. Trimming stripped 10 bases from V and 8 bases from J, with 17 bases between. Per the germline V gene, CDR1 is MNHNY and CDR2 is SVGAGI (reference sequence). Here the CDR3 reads CATTSSRQEAFF. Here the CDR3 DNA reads TGTGCCACCACGTCCTCCAGACAGGAAGCTTTCTTT.

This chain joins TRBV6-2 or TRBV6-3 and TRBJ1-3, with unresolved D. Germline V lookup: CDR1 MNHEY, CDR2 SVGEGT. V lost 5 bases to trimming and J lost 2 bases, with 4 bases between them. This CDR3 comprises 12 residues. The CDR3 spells CASSRPGNTIYF. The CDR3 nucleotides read TGTGCCAGCAGTCGGCCTGGAAACACCATATATTTT.

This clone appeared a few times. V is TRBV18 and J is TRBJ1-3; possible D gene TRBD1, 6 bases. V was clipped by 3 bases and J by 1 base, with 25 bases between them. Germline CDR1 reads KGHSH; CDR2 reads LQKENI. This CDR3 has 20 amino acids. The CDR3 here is CASSPLTGSGRSGSGNTIYF. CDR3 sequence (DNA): TGTGCCAGCTCACCGCTTACAGGGAGCGGCCGCTCGGGATCTGGAAACACCATATATTTT.

The CDR3 reads CASSFSGDYATDTQYF. In nucleotides, the CDR3 is TGTGCCAGCAGCTTTTCGGGGGACTACGCCACAGATACGCAGTATTTT. The J gene is TRBJ2-3, the V gene TRBV7-8; 7 bases align to TRBD2. The length of the CDR3 is 16 residues. Germline V CDR1 and CDR2: SGHVS, FQNEAQ. Unmatched junction bases numbered 8, after V lost 3 bases and J lost 2 bases.

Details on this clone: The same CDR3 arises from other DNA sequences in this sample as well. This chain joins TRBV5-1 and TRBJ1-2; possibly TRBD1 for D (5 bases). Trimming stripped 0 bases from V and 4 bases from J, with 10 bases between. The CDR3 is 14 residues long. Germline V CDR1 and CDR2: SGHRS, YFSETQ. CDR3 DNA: TGCGCCAGCAGCTTGGGCGACAGAGGCTATGGCTACACCTTC. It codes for CASSLGDRGYGYTF. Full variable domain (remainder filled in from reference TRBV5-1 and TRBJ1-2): KAGVTQTPRYLIKTRGQQVTLSCSPISGHRSVSWYQQTPGQGLQFLFEYFSETQRNKGNFPGRFSGRQFSNSRSEMNVSTLELGDSALYLCASSLGDRGYGYTFGSGTRLTVV.

CDR3 residues: CASSYSRVGELFF. The CDR3 bases are TGTGCCAGCAGTTACTCTCGGGTCGGGGAGCTGTTTTTT. The J gene is TRBJ2-2, the V gene TRBV6-2 or TRBV6-3; no clear D gene. Deletions cut 0 bases from V and 7 bases from J, with 6 bases between. CDR3 length equals 13 residues. CDR1 and CDR2 (germline): MNHEY, SVGEGT.

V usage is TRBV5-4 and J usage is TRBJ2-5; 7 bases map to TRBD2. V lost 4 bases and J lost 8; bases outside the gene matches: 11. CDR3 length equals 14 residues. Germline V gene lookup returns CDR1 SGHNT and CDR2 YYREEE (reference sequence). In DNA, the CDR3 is TGTGCCAGCAGCCTTTTACCGGGACTACCAACCCAGTACTTC. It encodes CASSLLPGLPTQYF.

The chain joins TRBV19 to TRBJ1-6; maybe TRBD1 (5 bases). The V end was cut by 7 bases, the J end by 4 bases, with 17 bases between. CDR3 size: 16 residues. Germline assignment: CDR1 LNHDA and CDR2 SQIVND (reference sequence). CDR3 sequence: CASKARREGYNSPLHF. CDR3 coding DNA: TGTGCCAGTAAAGCCCGCAGGGAGGGGTATAATTCACCCCTCCACTTT.

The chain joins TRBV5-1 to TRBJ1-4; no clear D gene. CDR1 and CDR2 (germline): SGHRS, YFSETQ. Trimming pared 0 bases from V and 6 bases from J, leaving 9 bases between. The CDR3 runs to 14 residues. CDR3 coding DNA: TGCGCCAGCAGCTTGGGGTTTAGCGATGAAAAACTGTTTTTT. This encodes CASSLGFSDEKLFF.

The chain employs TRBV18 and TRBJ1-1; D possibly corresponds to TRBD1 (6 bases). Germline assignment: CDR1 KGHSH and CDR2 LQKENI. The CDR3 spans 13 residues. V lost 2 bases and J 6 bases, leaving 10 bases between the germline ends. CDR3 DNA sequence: TGTGCCAGCTCACCAAGGACAGACCCTGAAGCTTTCTTT. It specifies CASSPRTDPEAFF.

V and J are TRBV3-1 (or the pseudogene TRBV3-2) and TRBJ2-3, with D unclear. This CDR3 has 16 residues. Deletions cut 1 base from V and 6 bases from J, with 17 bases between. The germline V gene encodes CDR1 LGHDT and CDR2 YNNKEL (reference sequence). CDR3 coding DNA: TGTGCCAGCAGCCAAGTTCGGTGGGTAGGTGCCGATACGCAGTATTTT. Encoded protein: CASSQVRWVGADTQYF.

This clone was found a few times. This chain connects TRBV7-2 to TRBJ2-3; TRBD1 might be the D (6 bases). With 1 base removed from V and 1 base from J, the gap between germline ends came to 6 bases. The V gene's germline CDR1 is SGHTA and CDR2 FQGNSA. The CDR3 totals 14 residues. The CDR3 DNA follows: TGTGCCAGCAGCTTAGACAGGGGCACAGATACGCAGTATTTT. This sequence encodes CASSLDRGTDTQYF.

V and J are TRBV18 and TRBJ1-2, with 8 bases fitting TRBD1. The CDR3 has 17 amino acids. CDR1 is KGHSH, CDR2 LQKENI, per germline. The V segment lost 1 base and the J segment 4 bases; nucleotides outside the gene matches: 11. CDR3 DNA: TGTGCCAGCTCACCACGACAGGGGCAAAAAGAGGGCTATGGCTACACCTTC. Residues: CASSPRQGQKEGYGYTF.

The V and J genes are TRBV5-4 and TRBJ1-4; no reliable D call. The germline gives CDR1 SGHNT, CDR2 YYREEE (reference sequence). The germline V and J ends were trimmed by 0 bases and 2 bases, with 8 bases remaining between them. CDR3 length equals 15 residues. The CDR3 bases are TGTGCCAGCAGCTTGGATCCGGGGACTAATGAAAAACTGTTTTTT. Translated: CASSLDPGTNEKLFF.

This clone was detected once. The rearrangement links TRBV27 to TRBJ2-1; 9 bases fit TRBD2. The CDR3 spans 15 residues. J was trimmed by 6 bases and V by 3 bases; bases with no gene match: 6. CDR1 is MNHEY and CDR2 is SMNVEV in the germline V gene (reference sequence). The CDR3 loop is CASSFWTSVSNEQFF. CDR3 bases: TGTGCCAGCAGTTTTTGGACTAGCGTCTCCAATGAGCAGTTCTTC.

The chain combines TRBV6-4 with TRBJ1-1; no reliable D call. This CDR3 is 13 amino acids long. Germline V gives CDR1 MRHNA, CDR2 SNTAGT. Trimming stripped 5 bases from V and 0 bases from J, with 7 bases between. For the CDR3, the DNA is TGTGCCAGCAGTCGGGAAATGAACACTGAAGCTTTCTTT. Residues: CASSREMNTEAFF.

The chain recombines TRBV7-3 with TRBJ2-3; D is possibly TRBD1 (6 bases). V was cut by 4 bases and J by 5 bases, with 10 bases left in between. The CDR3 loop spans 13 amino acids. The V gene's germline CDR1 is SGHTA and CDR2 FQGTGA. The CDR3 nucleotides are TGTGCCAGCAGCTATTCCAGGGGAGATACGCAGTATTTT. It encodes CASSYSRGDTQYF. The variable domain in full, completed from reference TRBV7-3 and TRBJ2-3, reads GAGVSQTPSNKVTEKGKYVELRCDPISGHTALYWYRQSLGQGPEFLIYFQGTGAADDSGLPNDRFFAVRPEGSVSTLKIQRTERGDSAVYLCASSYSRGDTQYFGPGTRLTVL.

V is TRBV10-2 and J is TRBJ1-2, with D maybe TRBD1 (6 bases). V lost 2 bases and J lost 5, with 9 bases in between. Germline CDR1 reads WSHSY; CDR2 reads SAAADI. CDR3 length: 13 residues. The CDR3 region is CASSEEQGYGYTF. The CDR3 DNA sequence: TGCGCCAGCAGTGAGGAGCAGGGGTATGGCTACACCTTC.

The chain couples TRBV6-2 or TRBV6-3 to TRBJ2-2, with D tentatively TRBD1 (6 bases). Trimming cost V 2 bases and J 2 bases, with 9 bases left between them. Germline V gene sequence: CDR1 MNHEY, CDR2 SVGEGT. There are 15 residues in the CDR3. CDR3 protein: CASSYGTLNTGELFF. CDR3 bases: TGTGCCAGCAGTTACGGGACACTTAACACCGGGGAGCTGTTTTTT.